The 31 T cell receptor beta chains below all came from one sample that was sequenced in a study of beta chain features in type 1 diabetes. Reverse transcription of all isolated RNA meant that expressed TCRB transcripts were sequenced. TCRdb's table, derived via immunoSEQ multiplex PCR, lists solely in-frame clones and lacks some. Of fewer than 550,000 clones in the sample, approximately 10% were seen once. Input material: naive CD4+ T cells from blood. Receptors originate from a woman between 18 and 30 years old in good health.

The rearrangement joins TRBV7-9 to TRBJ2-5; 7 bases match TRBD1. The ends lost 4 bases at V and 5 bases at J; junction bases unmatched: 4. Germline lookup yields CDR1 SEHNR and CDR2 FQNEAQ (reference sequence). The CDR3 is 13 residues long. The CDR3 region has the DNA TGTGCCAGCAGCTCAAGGGGGCTGGAGACCCAGTACTTC. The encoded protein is CASSSRGLETQYF.

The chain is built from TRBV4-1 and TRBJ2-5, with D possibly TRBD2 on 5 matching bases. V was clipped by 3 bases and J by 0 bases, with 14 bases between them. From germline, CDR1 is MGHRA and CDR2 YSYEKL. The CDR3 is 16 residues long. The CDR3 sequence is CASSHGSMSYQETQYF. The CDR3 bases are TGCGCCAGCAGCCATGGGAGTATGAGCTACCAAGAGACCCAGTACTTC.

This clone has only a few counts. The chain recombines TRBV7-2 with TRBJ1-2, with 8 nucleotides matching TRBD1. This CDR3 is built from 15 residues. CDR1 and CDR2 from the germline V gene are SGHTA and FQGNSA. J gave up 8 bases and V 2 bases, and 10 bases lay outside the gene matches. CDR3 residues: CASSLSARGLRGYTF. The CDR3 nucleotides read TGTGCCAGCAGCTTATCAGCCAGGGGGCTTCGAGGCTACACCTTC.

CDR3 coding DNA: TGTGCCAGCAGAGCGGGAGCTGGAGAGACCCAGTACTTC. The encoded protein is CASRAGAGETQYF. J is TRBJ2-5 and V is TRBV2; 8 positions match TRBD2. The CDR3 covers 13 residues. Per the germline V gene, CDR1 is SNHLY and CDR2 is FYNNEI. J lost 4 bases, V lost 6 bases, and 4 bases had no gene match. The variable domain in full, with the rest retrieved from reference TRBV2 and TRBJ2-5, is EPEVTQTPSHQVTQMGQEVILRCVPISNHLYFYWYRQILGQKVEFLVSFYNNEISEKSEIFDDQFSVERPDGSNFTLKIRSTKLEDSAMYFCASRAGAGETQYFGPGTRLLVL.

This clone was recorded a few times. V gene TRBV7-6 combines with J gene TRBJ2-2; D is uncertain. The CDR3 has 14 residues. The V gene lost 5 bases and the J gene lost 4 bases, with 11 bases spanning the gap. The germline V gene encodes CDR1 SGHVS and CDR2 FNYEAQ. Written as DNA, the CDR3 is TGTGCCAGCAGCCCAGTGTGGGGCACCGGGGAGCTGTTTTTT. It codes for CASSPVWGTGELFF. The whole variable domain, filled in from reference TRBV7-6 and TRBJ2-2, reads GAGVSQSPRYKVTKRGQDVALRCDPISGHVSLYWYRQALGQGPEFLTYFNYEAQQDKSGLPNDRFSAERPEGSISTLTIQRTEQRDSAMYRCASSPVWGTGELFFGEGSRLTVL.

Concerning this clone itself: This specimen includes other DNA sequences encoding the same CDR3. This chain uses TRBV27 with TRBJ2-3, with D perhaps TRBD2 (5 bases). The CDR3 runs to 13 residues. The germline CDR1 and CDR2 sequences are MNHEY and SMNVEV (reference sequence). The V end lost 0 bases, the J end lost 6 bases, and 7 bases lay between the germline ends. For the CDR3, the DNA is TGTGCCAGCAGTTTATCGGGCGGGGATACGCAGTATTTT. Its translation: CASSLSGGDTQYF.

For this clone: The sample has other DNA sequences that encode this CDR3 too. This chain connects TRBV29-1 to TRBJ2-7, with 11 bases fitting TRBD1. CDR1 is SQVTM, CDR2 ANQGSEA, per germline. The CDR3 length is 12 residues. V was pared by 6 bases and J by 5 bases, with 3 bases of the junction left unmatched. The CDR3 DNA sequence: TGCAGCGTAGGACAGGGGGCTGACGAGCAGTACGTC. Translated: CSVGQGADEQYV.

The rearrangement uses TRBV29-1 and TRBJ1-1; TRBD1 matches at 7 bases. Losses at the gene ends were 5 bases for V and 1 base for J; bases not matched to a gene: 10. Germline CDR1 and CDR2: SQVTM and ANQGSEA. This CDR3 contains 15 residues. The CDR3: CSVRPGQISNTEAFF. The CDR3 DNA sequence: TGCAGCGTTCGACCGGGACAGATTTCGAACACTGAAGCTTTCTTT.

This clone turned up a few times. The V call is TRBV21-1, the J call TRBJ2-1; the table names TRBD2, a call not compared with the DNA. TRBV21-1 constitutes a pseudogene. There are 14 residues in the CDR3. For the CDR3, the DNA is TGTGCCAGCCCTAGCGGGAGTTTTGGGAATGAGCAGTTCTTC. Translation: CASPSGSFGNEQFF.

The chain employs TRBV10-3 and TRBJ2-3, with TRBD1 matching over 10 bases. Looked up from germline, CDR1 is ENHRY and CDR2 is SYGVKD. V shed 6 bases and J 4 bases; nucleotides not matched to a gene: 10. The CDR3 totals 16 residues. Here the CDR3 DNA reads TGTGCCATCAGCCCCCAGGGACAGGGGAGCTCAGATACGCAGTATTTT. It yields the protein CAISPQGQGSSDTQYF.

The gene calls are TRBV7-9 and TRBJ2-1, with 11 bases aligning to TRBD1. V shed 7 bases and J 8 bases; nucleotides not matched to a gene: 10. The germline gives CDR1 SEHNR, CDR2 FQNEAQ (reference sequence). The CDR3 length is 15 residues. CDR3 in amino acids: CASMVGTGGYDEQFF. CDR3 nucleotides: TGTGCCAGCATGGTCGGGACAGGGGGTTACGATGAGCAGTTCTTC.

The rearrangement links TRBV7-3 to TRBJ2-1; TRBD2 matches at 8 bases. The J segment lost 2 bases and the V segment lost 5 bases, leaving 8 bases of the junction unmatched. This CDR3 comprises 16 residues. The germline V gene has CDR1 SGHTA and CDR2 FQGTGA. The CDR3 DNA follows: TGTGCCAGCAGCATCCGGAGTAGCGGGGCCTACAATGAGCAGTTCTTC. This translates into CASSIRSSGAYNEQFF.

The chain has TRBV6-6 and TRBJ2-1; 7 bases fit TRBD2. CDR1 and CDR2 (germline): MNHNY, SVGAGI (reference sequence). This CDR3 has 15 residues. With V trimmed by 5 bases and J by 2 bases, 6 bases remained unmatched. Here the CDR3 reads CASSPMRGTYNEQFF. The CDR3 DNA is TGTGCCAGCAGTCCGATGCGGGGGACCTACAATGAGCAGTTCTTC.

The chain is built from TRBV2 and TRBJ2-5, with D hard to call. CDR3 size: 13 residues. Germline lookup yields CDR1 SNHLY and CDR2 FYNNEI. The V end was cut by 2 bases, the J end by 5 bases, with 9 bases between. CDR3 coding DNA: TGTGCCAGCAGTGAAATACGCAGGGAGACCCAGTACTTC. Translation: CASSEIRRETQYF.

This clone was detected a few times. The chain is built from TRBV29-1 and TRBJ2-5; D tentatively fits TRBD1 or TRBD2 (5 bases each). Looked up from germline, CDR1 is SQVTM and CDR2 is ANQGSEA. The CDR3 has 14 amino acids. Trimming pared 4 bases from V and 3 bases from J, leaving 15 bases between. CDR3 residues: CSVVSGAVEETQYF. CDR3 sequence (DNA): TGCAGCGTTGTTTCCGGGGCGGTGGAAGAGACCCAGTACTTC.

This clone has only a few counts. The CDR3 protein is CASRSWGSTEAFF. Written as DNA, the CDR3 is TGTGCCAGCAGGTCCTGGGGTTCCACTGAAGCTTTCTTT. This chain connects TRBV28 to TRBJ1-1; D unclear. Germline V gene lookup returns CDR1 MDHEN and CDR2 SYDVKM. This CDR3 has 13 residues. Trimming left V 6 bases short and J 4 bases short, with 12 bases between.

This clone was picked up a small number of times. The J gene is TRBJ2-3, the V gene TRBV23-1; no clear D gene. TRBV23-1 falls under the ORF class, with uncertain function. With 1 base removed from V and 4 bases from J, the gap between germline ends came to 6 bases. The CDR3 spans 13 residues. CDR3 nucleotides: TGCGCCAGCAGTCAATGCCACGCAGATACGCAGTATTTT. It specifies CASSQCHADTQYF.

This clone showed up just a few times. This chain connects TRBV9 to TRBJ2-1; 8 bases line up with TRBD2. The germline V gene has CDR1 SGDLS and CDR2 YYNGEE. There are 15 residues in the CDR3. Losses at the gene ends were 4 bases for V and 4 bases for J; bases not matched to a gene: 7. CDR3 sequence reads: CASSTTSGGYNEQFF. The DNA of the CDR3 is TGTGCCAGCAGCACAACCAGCGGGGGATACAATGAGCAGTTCTTC.

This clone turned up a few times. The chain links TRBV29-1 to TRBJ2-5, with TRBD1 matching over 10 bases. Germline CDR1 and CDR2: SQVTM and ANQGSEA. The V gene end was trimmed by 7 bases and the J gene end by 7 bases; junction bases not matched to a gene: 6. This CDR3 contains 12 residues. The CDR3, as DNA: TGCAGCGCTGGGGGACAGGGGACGACCCAGTACTTC. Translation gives CSAGGQGTTQYF.

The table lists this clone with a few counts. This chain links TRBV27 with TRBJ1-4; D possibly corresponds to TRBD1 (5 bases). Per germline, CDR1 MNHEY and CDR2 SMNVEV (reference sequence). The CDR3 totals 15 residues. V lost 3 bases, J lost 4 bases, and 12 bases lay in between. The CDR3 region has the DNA TGTGCCAGCAGTTTCAGGGCGGAATTTAATGAAAAACTGTTTTTT. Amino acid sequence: CASSFRAEFNEKLFF.

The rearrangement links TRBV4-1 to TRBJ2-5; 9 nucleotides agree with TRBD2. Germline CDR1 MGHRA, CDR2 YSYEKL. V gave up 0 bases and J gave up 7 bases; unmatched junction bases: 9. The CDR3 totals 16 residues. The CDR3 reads CASSQDPKRGVATQYF. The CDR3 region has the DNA TGCGCCAGCAGCCAAGACCCCAAGCGGGGGGTGGCGACCCAGTACTTC.

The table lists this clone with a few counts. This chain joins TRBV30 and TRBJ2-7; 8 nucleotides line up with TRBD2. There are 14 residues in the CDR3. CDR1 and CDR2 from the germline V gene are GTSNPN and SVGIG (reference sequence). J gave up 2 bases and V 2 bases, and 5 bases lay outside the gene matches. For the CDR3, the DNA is TGTGCCTGGAGTCGGGGGGGTCTTCCCTACGAGCAGTACTTC. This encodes CAWSRGGLPYEQYF.

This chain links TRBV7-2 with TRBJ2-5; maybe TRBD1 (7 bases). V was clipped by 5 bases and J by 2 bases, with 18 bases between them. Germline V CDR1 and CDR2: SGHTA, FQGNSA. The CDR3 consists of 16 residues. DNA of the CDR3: TGTGCCAGCAGCCGAACCACGGCAGGGGGGCAAGAGACCCAGTACTTC. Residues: CASSRTTAGGQETQYF.

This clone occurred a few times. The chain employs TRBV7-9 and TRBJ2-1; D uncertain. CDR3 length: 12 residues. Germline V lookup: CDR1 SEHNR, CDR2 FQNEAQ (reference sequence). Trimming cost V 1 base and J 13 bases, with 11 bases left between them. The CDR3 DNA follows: TGTGCCAGCAGCTTAGGGGGAAGAGGTCAGTTCTTC. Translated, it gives CASSLGGRGQFF.

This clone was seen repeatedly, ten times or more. The CDR3 bases are TGCAGCGCTGGAGGGATCCCGGAAGCTTTCTTT. Its translation is CSAGGIPEAFF. The genes are TRBV29-1 and TRBJ1-1, with D unclear. The germline V gene encodes CDR1 SQVTM and CDR2 ANQGSEA. The ends were cut back, 7 bases at V and 8 bases at J, with 14 bases in the middle. The CDR3 loop spans 11 amino acids.

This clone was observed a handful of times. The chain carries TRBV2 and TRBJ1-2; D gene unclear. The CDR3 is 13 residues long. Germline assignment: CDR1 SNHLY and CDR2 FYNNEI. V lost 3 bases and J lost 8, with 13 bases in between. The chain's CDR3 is CASSEFFSGGYTF. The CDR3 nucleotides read TGTGCCAGCAGTGAGTTTTTCTCGGGAGGCTACACCTTC.

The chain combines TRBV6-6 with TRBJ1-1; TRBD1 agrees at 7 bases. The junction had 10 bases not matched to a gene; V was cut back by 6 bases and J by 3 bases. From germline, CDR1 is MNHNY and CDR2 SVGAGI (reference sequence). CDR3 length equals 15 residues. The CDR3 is CASSLRDSVHTEAFF. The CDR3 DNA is TGTGCCAGCAGCCTAAGGGACAGTGTCCACACTGAAGCTTTCTTT.

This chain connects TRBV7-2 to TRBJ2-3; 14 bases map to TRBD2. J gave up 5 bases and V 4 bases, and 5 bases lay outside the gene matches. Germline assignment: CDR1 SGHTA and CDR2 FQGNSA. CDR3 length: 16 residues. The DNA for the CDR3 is TGTGCCAGCAGCTCCAAGACTAGCGGGAGGGTAGATACGCAGTATTTT. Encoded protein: CASSSKTSGRVDTQYF.

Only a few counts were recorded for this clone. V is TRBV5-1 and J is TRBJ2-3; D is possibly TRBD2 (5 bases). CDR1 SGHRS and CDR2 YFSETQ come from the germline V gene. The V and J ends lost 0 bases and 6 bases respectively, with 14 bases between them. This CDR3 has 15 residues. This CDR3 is CASSLVGSPPDTQYF. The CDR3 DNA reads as TGCGCCAGCAGCTTGGTGGGGAGCCCGCCGGATACGCAGTATTTT.

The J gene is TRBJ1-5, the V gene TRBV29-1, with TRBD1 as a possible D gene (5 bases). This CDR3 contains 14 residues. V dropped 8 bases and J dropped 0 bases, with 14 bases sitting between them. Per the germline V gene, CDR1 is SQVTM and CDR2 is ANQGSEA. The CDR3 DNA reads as TGCAGCCCCTTTGGGGGAAGTAGCAATCAGCCCCAGCATTTT. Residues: CSPFGGSSNQPQHF.

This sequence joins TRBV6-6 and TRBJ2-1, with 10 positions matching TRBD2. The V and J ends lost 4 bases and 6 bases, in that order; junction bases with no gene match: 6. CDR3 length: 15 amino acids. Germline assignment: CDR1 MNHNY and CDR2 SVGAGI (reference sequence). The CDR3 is CASSLLAGAVNEQFF. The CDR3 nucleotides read TGTGCCAGCAGTTTGCTAGCGGGAGCCGTCAATGAGCAGTTCTTC.